One sample yielded the 18 T cell receptor beta chains listed below, sequenced in a study of CD8 T cells in ankylosing spondylitis. Findings and limits, study-wide: Ankylosing spondylitis blood appeared to be characterized by a TCR beta motif of about eight highly homologous variants.

Which antigens these TCRs recognize remains unknown. TCRdb itself ran the 5' RACE reads through MiXCR, one entry per CDR3 protein. The profile shows some 840,000 distinct CDR3 sequences, 10% to 15% of them singletons. The sequenced sample was blood, either unsorted or a sorted T cell fraction (not recorded which). Receptors originate from a male donor with ankylosing spondylitis.

The chain employs TRBV20-1 and TRBJ2-4; TRBD1 matches 7 bases. V lost 1 base and J lost 12; bases outside the gene matches: 30. CDR1 is DFQATT, CDR2 SNEGSKA, per germline (reference sequence). This CDR3 region has 20 residues. The CDR3 region is CSARVTHGDLRGPGSIGQYF. Written as DNA, the CDR3 is TGCAGTGCTAGAGTCACACACGGGGACCTTAGGGGGCCCGGTTCGATTGGTCAGTACTTC.

The V gene is TRBV6-1, the J gene TRBJ1-1, with 9 bases fitting TRBD1. Germline assignment: CDR1 MNHNS and CDR2 SASEGT. This CDR3 is built from 13 residues. Losses at the gene ends were 6 bases for V and 9 bases for J; bases not matched to a gene: 8. The CDR3 coding sequence is TGTGCCAGCAGACGGGACAGGGTGGAAAAAGCTTTCTTT. Translated, it gives CASRRDRVEKAFF.

This clonotype was seen a handful of times. The chain carries TRBV6-5 and TRBJ2-5; TRBD2 matches 7 bases. The CDR3 runs 15 residues. V dropped 4 bases and J dropped 9; count of bases not matched to a gene: 14. Germline assignment: CDR1 MNHEY and CDR2 SVGAGI. The CDR3 sequence: CASSSPTSSAQAQYF. Here the CDR3 DNA reads TGTGCCAGCAGTTCGCCGACTAGCAGTGCCCAGGCCCAGTACTTC.

This clonotype was counted only a few times. The gene calls are TRBV12-3 or TRBV12-4 and TRBJ2-3; D is possibly TRBD1 (8 bases). V was shortened by 2 bases and J by 3 bases, with 18 bases between the two germline ends. The CDR3 consists of 17 residues. The CDR3 here is CASSLNRGGTFTDTQYF. The CDR3 region has the DNA TGTGCCAGCAGTTTAAACAGGGGGGGAACTTTTACAGATACGCAGTATTTT.

Only a few counts were recorded for this clonotype. The chain carries TRBV20-1 and TRBJ2-3; D gene uncertain. The V gene lost 1 base and the J gene lost 6 bases, with 2 bases spanning the gap. The CDR3 totals 10 residues. Germline CDR1 is DFQATT and CDR2 is SNEGSKA (reference sequence). The CDR3 DNA is TGCAGTGCTAGAGGGGATACGCAGTATTTT. Its translation is CSARGDTQYF.

This clonotype has a handful of counts. The rearrangement joins TRBV4-2 to TRBJ2-7; TRBD2 aligns across 7 bases. Germline V lookup: CDR1 LGHNA, CDR2 YNFKEQ. This CDR3 contains 17 residues. The V gene end was trimmed by 0 bases and the J gene end by 2 bases; junction bases not matched to a gene: 10. The CDR3 DNA follows: TGTGCCAGCAGCCAAGATTCCCTAGCGGAAACGCCCTACGAGCAGTACTTC. This encodes CASSQDSLAETPYEQYF.

CDR3 residues: CSAMEGAKNIQYF. In DNA form, the CDR3 reads TGCAGTGCCATGGAAGGAGCCAAAAACATTCAGTACTTC. The chain employs TRBV20-1 and TRBJ2-4; D call uncertain. This CDR3 contains 13 residues. The V gene's germline CDR1 is DFQATT and CDR2 SNEGSKA (reference sequence). The V end was cut by 6 bases, the J end by 0 bases, with 9 bases between.

The chain is built from TRBV20-1 and TRBJ2-1; D is possibly TRBD1 (5 bases). Germline V lookup: CDR1 DFQATT, CDR2 SNEGSKA (reference sequence). Trimming removed 2 bases from V and 0 bases from J, with 11 bases in between. There are 15 residues in the CDR3. The CDR3 DNA follows: TGCAGTGCTAGACCACTCAGGGACTCCTACAATGAGCAGTTCTTC. It encodes CSARPLRDSYNEQFF.

The J gene is TRBJ1-2, the V gene TRBV28, with no clear D. The CDR3 loop spans 12 amino acids. Germline V gives CDR1 MDHEN, CDR2 SYDVKM. Trimming pared 7 bases from V and 7 bases from J, leaving 13 bases between. CDR3: CASTRSTGGYTF. In nucleotides, the CDR3 is TGTGCCAGCACAAGGTCAACGGGTGGCTACACCTTC.

This clonotype was detected a few times. The V gene is TRBV5-1, the J gene TRBJ2-1; 10 bases line up with TRBD2. The CDR3 sequence is 16 residues long. Unmatched junction bases numbered 13, after V lost 4 bases and J lost 9 bases. CDR1 is SGHRS, CDR2 YFSETQ, per germline. The CDR3 DNA reads as TGCGCCAGCAGCCTGGATTTGATAGCGGGAGGCGGTGAGCAGTTCTTC. This translates into CASSLDLIAGGGEQFF.

This clonotype was recorded at least ten times. This sequence joins TRBV29-1 and TRBJ1-5; D might be TRBD1 (5 bases). Germline V gene lookup returns CDR1 SQVTM and CDR2 ANQGSEA. The CDR3 loop spans 13 amino acids. The V end lost 3 bases, the J end lost 7 bases, and 13 bases lay between the germline ends. CDR3 in amino acids: CSVDAGLGQPQHF. The CDR3 coding sequence is TGCAGCGTTGACGCAGGGTTGGGACAGCCCCAGCATTTT.

This clonotype has at least ten counts. The V and J genes are TRBV7-2 and TRBJ2-1; D is uncertain. V shed 5 bases and J shed 8 bases, with 13 bases lying between them. The V gene's germline CDR1 is SGHTA and CDR2 FQGNSA. CDR3 length: 13 residues. The CDR3 loop reads CASSPSAHDEQFF. The CDR3 DNA is TGTGCCAGCAGCCCTTCGGCTCACGATGAGCAGTTCTTC.

This sequence joins TRBV20-1 and TRBJ1-4; the D is unclear. V was cut by 3 bases and J by 8 bases, with 13 bases left in between. The CDR3 spans 13 residues. The V gene's germline CDR1 is DFQATT and CDR2 SNEGSKA (reference sequence). Here the CDR3 reads CSASPTAMEKLFF. The CDR3 DNA reads as TGCAGTGCTAGTCCGACCGCGATGGAAAAACTGTTTTTT.

Ten or more counts support this clonotype. As DNA, the CDR3 is TGTGCCAGCAGTTTAGGACTAGCGGGCCCCCAAGAGACCCAGTACTTC. Amino acids: CASSLGLAGPQETQYF. The chain carries TRBV12-3 or TRBV12-4 and TRBJ2-5; 10 nucleotides line up with TRBD2. This CDR3 has 16 residues. The V gene end was trimmed by 1 base and the J gene end by 1 base; junction bases not matched to a gene: 3.

The rearrangement joins TRBV4-2 to TRBJ2-3; 10 nucleotides line up with TRBD1. Germline V lookup: CDR1 LGHNA, CDR2 YNFKEQ. CDR3 length: 16 amino acids. Trimming at V came to 4 bases and at J to 4 bases, leaving 8 bases not matched to a gene. Here the CDR3 reads CASSPSDRGRPDTQYF. The CDR3 bases are TGTGCCAGCAGCCCCTCGGACAGGGGGAGGCCAGATACGCAGTATTTT.

This clonotype was seen repeatedly, ten times or more. V and J are TRBV7-9 and TRBJ2-5; D is uncertain. The V end lost 4 bases, the J end lost 0 bases, and 12 bases lay between the germline ends. The length of the CDR3 is 15 residues. The V gene's germline CDR1 is SEHNR and CDR2 FQNEAQ (reference sequence). CDR3 amino acids: CASSSGVQYQETQYF. Written as DNA, the CDR3 is TGTGCCAGCAGCTCAGGAGTCCAGTACCAAGAGACCCAGTACTTC.

This clonotype was seen repeatedly, ten times or more. The chain links TRBV5-1 to TRBJ2-3, with 10 bases that match TRBD2. Trimming at V came to 0 bases and at J to 4 bases, leaving 2 bases not matched to a gene. Germline assignment: CDR1 SGHRS and CDR2 YFSETQ. The CDR3 sequence is 15 residues long. In DNA, the CDR3 is TGCGCCAGCAGCTTGGCTAGCGGGAGAGCAGATACGCAGTATTTT. This codes for CASSLASGRADTQYF.

The V gene is TRBV20-1, the J gene TRBJ2-3; D perhaps matches TRBD2 (5 bases). There are 13 residues in the CDR3. V was cut by 1 base and J by 2 bases, with 7 bases left in between. CDR1 is DFQATT, CDR2 SNEGSKA, per germline (reference sequence). DNA for the CDR3: TGCAGTGCTAGAGGAGGGTTCACAGATACGCAGTATTTT. It is translated as CSARGGFTDTQYF.